This T cell receptor (beta chain) was profiled in a study of blood T cell repertoires in COVID-19. The overall study: From T cells, B-cell-depleted T cells, or PBMCs came the material, which was cDNA or gDNA.

Under the authors' procedure: Nucleated cell counts were estimated from reference gene primer amplification. Data came from immunoSEQ multiplex PCR; TCRdb stores just in-frame clones and leaves some out. V and J calls and clone size come straight from that table; D and trimming were deduced from the DNA. The table shows roughly 47,000 clones, with 80% to 90% occurring only once. Germline V lookup: CDR1 MNHEY, CDR2 SVGAGI. The CDR3 is 15 amino acids. Between the trimmed V and J ends, which lost 8 bases and 1 base, there was a span of 17 bases. The sequencing input was peripheral blood. This rearrangement joins TRBV6-5 to TRBJ1-1, with a weak D call TRBD1 (5 bases). This sequence was found in an elderly woman with COVID-19, enrolled during active disease. CDR3 coding DNA: TGTGCCAGCGGGCAAAGGGGAGGAGGGAACACTGAAGCTTTCTTT. Amino acid sequence: CASGQRGGGNTEAFF.